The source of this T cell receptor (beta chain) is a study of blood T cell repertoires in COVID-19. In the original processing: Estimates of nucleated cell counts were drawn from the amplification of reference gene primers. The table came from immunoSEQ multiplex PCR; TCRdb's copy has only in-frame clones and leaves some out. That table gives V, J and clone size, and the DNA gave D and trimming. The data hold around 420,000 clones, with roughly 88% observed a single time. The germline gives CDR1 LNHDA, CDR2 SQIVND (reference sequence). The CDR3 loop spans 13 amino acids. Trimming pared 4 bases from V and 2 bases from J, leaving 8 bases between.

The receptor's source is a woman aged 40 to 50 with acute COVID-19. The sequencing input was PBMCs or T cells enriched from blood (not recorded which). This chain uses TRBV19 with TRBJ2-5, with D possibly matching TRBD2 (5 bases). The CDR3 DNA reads TGTGCCAGTAGTACCGGACTGCAAGAGACCCAGTACTTC. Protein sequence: CASSTGLQETQYF. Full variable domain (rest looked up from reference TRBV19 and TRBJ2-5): DGGITQSPKYLFRKEGQNVTLSCEQNLNHDAMYWYRQDPGQGLRLIYYSQIVNDFQKGDIAEGYSVSREKKESFPLTVTSAQKNPTAFYLCASSTGLQETQYFGPGTRLLVL.